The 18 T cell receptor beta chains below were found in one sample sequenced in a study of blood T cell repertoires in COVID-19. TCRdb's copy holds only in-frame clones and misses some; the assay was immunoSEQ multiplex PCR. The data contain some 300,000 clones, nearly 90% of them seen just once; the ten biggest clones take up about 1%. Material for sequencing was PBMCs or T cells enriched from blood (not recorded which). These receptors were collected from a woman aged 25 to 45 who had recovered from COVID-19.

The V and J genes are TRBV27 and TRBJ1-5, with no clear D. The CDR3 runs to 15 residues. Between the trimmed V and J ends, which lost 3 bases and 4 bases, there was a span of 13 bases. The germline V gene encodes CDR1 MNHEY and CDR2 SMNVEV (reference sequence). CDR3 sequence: CASSFSPAANQPQHF. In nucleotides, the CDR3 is TGTGCCAGCAGTTTTTCCCCGGCGGCTAATCAGCCCCAGCATTTT.

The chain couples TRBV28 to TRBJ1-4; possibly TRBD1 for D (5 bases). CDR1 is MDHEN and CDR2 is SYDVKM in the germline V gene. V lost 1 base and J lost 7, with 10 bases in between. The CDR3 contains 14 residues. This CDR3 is CASSLLRGSEKLFF. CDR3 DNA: TGTGCCAGCAGTTTATTAAGGGGAAGTGAAAAACTGTTTTTT. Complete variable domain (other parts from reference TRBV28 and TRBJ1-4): DVKVTQSSRYLVKRTGEKVFLECVQDMDHENMFWYRQDPGLGLRLIYFSYDVKMKEKGDIPEGYSVSREKKERFSLILESASTNQTSMYLCASSLLRGSEKLFFGSGTQLSVL.

The CDR3 sequence: CASSFQQGTGANVLTF. CDR3 nucleotides: TGTGCCAGCAGCTTCCAACAGGGTACTGGGGCCAACGTCCTGACTTTC. V gene TRBV7-3 combines with J gene TRBJ2-6; D may be TRBD1 (6 bases). The V end lost 3 bases, the J end lost 2 bases, and 11 bases lay between the germline ends. The CDR3 loop spans 16 amino acids. Germline values: CDR1 SGHTA, CDR2 FQGTGA.

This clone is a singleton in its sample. CDR3 in amino acids: CASSYGGESTEAFF. Here the CDR3 DNA reads TGTGCCAGCAGTTACGGGGGGGAGAGTACTGAAGCTTTCTTT. The chain uses TRBV6-5 and TRBJ1-1; D is possibly TRBD1 (5 bases). The CDR3 contains 14 residues. Trimming removed 2 bases from V and 5 bases from J, with 12 bases in between. Germline-derived CDR1 and CDR2 are MNHEY and SVGAGI.

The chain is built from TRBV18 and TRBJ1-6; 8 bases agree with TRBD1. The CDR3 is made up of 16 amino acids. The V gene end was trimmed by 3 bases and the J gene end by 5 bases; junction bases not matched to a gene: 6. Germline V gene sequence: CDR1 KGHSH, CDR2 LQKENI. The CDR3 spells CASSPPDRGDNSPLHF. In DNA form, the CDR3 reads TGTGCCAGCTCACCGCCTGACAGGGGAGATAATTCACCCCTCCACTTT.

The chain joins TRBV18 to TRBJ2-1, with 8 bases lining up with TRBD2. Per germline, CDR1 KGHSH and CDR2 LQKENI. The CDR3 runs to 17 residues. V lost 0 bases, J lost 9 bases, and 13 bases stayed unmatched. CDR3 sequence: CASSPPLSGRDLGEQFF. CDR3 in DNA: TGTGCCAGCTCACCACCGCTAAGCGGGAGAGACTTGGGTGAGCAGTTCTTC.

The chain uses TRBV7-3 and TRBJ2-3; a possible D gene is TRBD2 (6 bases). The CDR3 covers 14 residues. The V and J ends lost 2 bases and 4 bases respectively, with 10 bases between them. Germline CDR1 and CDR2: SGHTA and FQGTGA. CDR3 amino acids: CASSLFGGSDTQYF. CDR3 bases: TGTGCCAGCAGCTTATTTGGGGGGTCAGATACGCAGTATTTT.

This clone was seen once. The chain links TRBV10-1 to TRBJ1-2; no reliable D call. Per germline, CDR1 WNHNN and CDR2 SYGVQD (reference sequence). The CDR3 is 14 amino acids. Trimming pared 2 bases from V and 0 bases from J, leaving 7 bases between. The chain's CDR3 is CASSEGRANYGYTF. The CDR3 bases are TGCGCCAGCAGTGAGGGGAGAGCTAACTATGGCTACACCTTC.

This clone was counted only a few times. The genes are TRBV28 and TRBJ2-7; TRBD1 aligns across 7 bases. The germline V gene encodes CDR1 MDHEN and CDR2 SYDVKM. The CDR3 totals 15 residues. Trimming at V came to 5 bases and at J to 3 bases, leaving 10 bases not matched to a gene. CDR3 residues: CASSNLDRPVYEQYF. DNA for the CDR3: TGTGCCAGCAGTAACTTGGACAGGCCGGTCTACGAGCAGTACTTC.

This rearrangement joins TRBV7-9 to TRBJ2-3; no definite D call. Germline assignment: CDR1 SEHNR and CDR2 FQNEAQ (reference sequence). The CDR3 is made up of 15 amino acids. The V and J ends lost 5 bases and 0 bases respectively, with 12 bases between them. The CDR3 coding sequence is TGTGCCAGCAGCACCAGGATAGACAGCACAGATACGCAGTATTTT. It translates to CASSTRIDSTDTQYF.

The CDR3 region is CASSEGQGWQPQHF. The CDR3 DNA is TGTGCCAGCAGCGAAGGACAGGGTTGGCAGCCCCAGCATTTT. V and J are TRBV9 and TRBJ1-5; 8 bases match TRBD1. The length of the CDR3 is 14 residues. Trimming at V came to 3 bases and at J to 7 bases, leaving 6 bases not matched to a gene. Germline loops: CDR1 SGDLS, CDR2 YYNGEE.

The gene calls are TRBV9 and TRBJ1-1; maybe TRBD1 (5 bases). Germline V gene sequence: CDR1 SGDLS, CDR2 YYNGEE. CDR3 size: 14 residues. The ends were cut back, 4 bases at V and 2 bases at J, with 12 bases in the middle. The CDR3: CASSPRTSNTEAFF. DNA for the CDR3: TGTGCCAGCAGCCCACGGACATCTAACACTGAAGCTTTCTTT.

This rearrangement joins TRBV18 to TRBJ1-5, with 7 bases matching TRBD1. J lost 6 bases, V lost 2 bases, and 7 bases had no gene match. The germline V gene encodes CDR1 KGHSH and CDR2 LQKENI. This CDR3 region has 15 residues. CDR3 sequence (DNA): TGTGCCAGCTCACCAAAGACAGGGTTCTCTCAGCCCCAGCATTTT. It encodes CASSPKTGFSQPQHF. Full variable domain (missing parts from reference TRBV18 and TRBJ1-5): NAGVMQNPRHLVRRRGQEARLRCSPMKGHSHVYWYRQLPEEGLKFMVYLQKENIIDESGMPKERFSAEFPKEGPSILRIQQVVRGDSAAYFCASSPKTGFSQPQHFGDGTRLSIL.

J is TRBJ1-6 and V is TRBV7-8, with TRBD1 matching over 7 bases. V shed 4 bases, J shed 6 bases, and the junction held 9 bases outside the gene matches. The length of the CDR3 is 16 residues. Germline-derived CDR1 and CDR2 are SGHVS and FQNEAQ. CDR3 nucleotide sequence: TGTGCCAGCAGCTACCCGACAGGGTTCGGTAATTCACCCCTCCACTTT. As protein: CASSYPTGFGNSPLHF.

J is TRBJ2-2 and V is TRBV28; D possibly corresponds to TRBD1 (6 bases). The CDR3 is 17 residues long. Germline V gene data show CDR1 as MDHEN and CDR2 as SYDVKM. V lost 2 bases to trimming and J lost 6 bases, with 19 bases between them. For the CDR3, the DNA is TGTGCCAGCAGTTTAGTTAGGGACACCCCCCGCGCCGGGGAGCTGTTTTTT. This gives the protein CASSLVRDTPRAGELFF.

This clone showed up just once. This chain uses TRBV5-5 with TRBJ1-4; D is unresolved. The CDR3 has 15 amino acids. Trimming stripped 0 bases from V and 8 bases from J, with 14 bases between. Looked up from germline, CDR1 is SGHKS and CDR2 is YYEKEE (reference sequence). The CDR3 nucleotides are TGTGCCAGCAGCTTGGCCAGTCTTCGGGAGGAAAAACTGTTTTTT. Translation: CASSLASLREEKLFF.

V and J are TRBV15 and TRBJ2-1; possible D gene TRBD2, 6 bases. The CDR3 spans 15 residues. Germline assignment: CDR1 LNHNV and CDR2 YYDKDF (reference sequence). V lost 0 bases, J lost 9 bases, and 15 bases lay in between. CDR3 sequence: CATSREGTSIAEQFF. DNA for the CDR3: TGTGCCACCAGCAGAGAAGGAACTAGCATAGCTGAGCAGTTCTTC.

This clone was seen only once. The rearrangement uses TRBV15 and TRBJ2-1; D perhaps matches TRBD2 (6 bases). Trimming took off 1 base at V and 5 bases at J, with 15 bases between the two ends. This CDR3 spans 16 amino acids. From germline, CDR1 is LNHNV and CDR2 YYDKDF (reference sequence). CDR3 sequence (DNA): TGTGCCACCAGCAGAGGAGGCGGGGTGCCCCACAATGAGCAGTTCTTC. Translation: CATSRGGGVPHNEQFF.